Listed below are T cell receptor beta chains from one sample, sequenced in a study of shared clonotypes between healthy human individuals. This table comes from immunoSEQ multiplex PCR, and its TCRdb copy is limited to in-frame clones, with some not included. The sample consists of 2 million to 2.5 million clones, 85% to 95% of them appearing once. What was sequenced was naive CD4+ T cells sorted from blood. Every receptor here comes from a young man in good health. The conserved cysteine and the conserved F or W are not part of the CDR3 here. Fields, in order: V gene, CDR3 length, J gene, clone size, CDR3 protein. Size tells how often a clone was seen (once, few, many) or the class of an expanded clone, and some rows leave it out.

TRBV30,10,TRBJ2-3,NA,AWSGGTRTQY
TRBV11-2,12,TRBJ2-2,NA,ASSLNTGLMELF
TRBV6-1,12,TRBJ2-3,NA,ASSGRGFTDTQY
TRBV5-5,11,TRBJ1-2,NA,ASSFDSYYGYT
TRBV6-5,12,TRBJ1-4,NA,ASSYSGTVQKLF
TRBV19,13,TRBJ1-5,NA,ASTLEPYLGQPQH
TRBV4-3,11,TRBJ2-1,NA,ASSQSAANQQF
TRBV28,16,TRBJ2-7,NA,ASSSAGRGVGVTYEQY
TRBV7-9,14,TRBJ1-1,many,ASSRSRDRGGTEAF
TRBV4-1,17,TRBJ2-3,NA,ASSHPRGSGGARADTQY
TRBV28,12,TRBJ1-4,NA,ASNLRGGDEKLF
TRBV30,14,TRBJ1-4,NA,AWSPLGTGRNEKLF
TRBV5-4,12,TRBJ1-2,NA,ASSLGATNYGYT
TRBV30,17,TRBJ2-1,NA,AWSVQRRAAALSYNEQF
TRBV4-1,10,TRBJ1-2,NA,ASSHQNYGYT
TRBV18,12,TRBJ1-5,NA,ASSPTNSNQPQH
TRBV25-1,13,TRBJ2-2,NA,ASSANSPNTGELF
TRBV5-1,12,TRBJ2-7,NA,ASSLEGFGYEQY
TRBV18,13,TRBJ1-4,NA,ASSPRSGSNEKLF
TRBV15,11,TRBJ2-3,once,ATGPGWTDTQY
TRBV5-4,11,TRBJ2-7,NA,ASSWDRVGEQY
TRBV6-1,13,TRBJ1-6,NA,ASSDMAAMNSPLH
TRBV28,13,TRBJ2-3,NA,ASRLGQGSTDTQY
TRBV5-1,13,TRBJ1-2,NA,ASSLNGETDYGYT
TRBV6-4,11,TRBJ1-6,NA,ASSDSGNSPLH
TRBV2,13,TRBJ2-1,NA,ASLPLGGGYNEQF
TRBV2,12,TRBJ2-7,NA,ASTAGGINYEQY
TRBV9,10,TRBJ2-1,once,ASSPGVDEQF
TRBV5-6,12,TRBJ2-1,NA,ASSLVFGAAEQF
TRBV11-2,14,TRBJ2-1,NA,ASSLGETSGLREQF
TRBV27,11,TRBJ1-1,once,ASSQGLLTEAF
TRBV5-1,14,TRBJ1-1,NA,ASSLDGELRDTEAF
TRBV18,10,TRBJ2-7,NA,ASSPPGGEQY
TRBV2,12,TRBJ1-5,NA,ASARDRAYQPQH
TRBV10-3,11,TRBJ2-7,NA,AISSDSSYEQY
TRBV28,14,TRBJ2-7,NA,ASSSKPGQGIHEQY
TRBV6-5,13,TRBJ2-7,once,ASSYQDRGGYEQY
TRBV27,15,TRBJ1-1,NA,ASSSLQGRGMNTEAF
TRBV5-6,14,TRBJ2-7,NA,ASSSGYRVTAYEQY
TRBV2,12,TRBJ2-7,once,ASSEALPGYEQY
TRBV5-5,16,TRBJ2-1,NA,ASSLVGLAGGPGNEQF
TRBV7-2,14,TRBJ1-6,NA,ASSPGQKAYNSPLH
TRBV11-2,14,TRBJ2-4,NA,ASSLERGVSKNIQY
TRBV10-3,10,TRBJ2-2,NA,AISPPAGELF
TRBV6-5,14,TRBJ1-3,NA,ASSYFPGGAGNTIY
TRBV30,13,TRBJ2-1,once,AWSVRVSSYNEQF
TRBV6-5,13,TRBJ2-6,NA,ASSLREYGANVLT
TRBV18,12,TRBJ1-5,NA,ASSPRRAELPQH
TRBV30,11,TRBJ1-1,NA,AWSVGVNTEAF
TRBV6-5,12,TRBJ1-5,NA,ASSMTLSNQPQH
TRBV6-5,14,TRBJ2-1,NA,ASSYRPSGGYNEQF
TRBV5-6,16,TRBJ1-2,NA,ASKRPGTVLSGTYGYT
TRBV9,17,TRBJ1-6,NA,ASSVTPGQGASYNSPLH
TRBV5-1,12,TRBJ2-2,NA,ASSLAASAGELF